Sequencing of this TCR beta chain was carried out in a study of blood T cell repertoires in COVID-19. The wider study: Whether acute or convalescent, the COVID-19 samples came from the United States, Italy and Spain. T cells, B-cell-depleted T cells, or PBMCs supplied cDNA or gDNA.

Original methodology: Reference gene primer amplification gave nucleated cell count estimates. Libraries were prepared by immunoSEQ multiplex PCR; TCRdb keeps only in-frame clonotypes and omits some of them. The DNA was the basis for D and trimming; V, J and clone size are from that table. The data hold 110,000 or so clones, with more than 75% observed a single time. The table lists this clone with a count of one. The ends lost 8 bases at V and 1 base at J; junction bases unmatched: 2. CDR3 size: 14 residues. Germline values: CDR1 SNHLY, CDR2 FYNNEI. Sequenced input: peripheral blood. The sequence derives from a man aged 35-49 years with acute or convalescent COVID-19. The chain carries TRBV2 and TRBJ2-6; 7 nucleotides match TRBD1. For the CDR3, the DNA is TGTGCCAGCGACAGGGTTTCTGGGGCCAACGTCCTGACTTTC. Its protein product is CASDRVSGANVLTF.